One and the same sample provided the 32 T cell receptor beta chains below, sequenced in a study of blood T cell repertoires in COVID-19. Assay: immunoSEQ multiplex PCR; the TCRdb copy retains only in-frame clones and omits some. The sample carries some 290,000 clones, about nine tenths recorded once. The sample was peripheral blood. The receptors here all came from a woman aged 25 to 39 with COVID-19, enrolled during active disease.

This clone showed up just once. The chain is built from TRBV19 and TRBJ1-5, with 9 nucleotides matching TRBD1. This CDR3 has 15 amino acids. CDR1 is LNHDA, CDR2 SQIVND, per germline (reference sequence). J was trimmed by 7 bases and V by 5 bases; bases with no gene match: 9. For the CDR3, the DNA is TGTGCCAGTAGTGCCGTAAACAGGGGGCAACAGCCCCAGCATTTT. Its protein is CASSAVNRGQQPQHF.

V and J are TRBV6-5 and TRBJ1-3; maybe TRBD1 (5 bases). In germline, CDR1 is MNHEY, CDR2 SVGAGI. V was trimmed by 2 bases and J by 0 bases, leaving 8 bases between them. The CDR3 runs to 15 residues. This CDR3 is CASSYLTASGNTIYF. CDR3 nucleotide sequence: TGTGCCAGCAGTTACCTGACAGCCTCTGGAAACACCATATATTTT.

The chain is built from TRBV2 and TRBJ1-5; possibly TRBD1 for D (5 bases). CDR1 is SNHLY, CDR2 FYNNEI, per germline. V was shortened by 6 bases and J by 3 bases, with 12 bases between the two germline ends. The CDR3 has 14 residues. The chain's CDR3 is CASSLETVNQPQHF. Here the CDR3 DNA reads TGTGCCAGCAGCTTGGAGACAGTCAATCAGCCCCAGCATTTT.

This clone was picked up one time. The chain joins TRBV30 to TRBJ2-5, with 8 bases lining up with TRBD1. This CDR3 is built from 13 residues. V shed 4 bases and J 5 bases; nucleotides not matched to a gene: 6. The germline gives CDR1 GTSNPN, CDR2 SVGIG (reference sequence). CDR3 residues: CAWTGGFGETQYF. In nucleotides, the CDR3 is TGTGCCTGGACAGGGGGCTTCGGGGAGACCCAGTACTTC.

This clone was seen only once. The chain is built from TRBV28 and TRBJ1-2; TRBD1 matches at 8 bases. Germline V gives CDR1 MDHEN, CDR2 SYDVKM. The junction had 15 bases not matched to a gene; V was cut back by 10 bases and J by 8 bases. The CDR3 runs to 14 residues. CDR3 sequence reads: CATAQEGQGRGYTF. CDR3 nucleotide sequence: TGTGCCACCGCTCAAGAAGGACAGGGCCGAGGCTACACCTTC.

The gene calls are TRBV4-3 and TRBJ2-7; possible D gene TRBD1, 5 bases. Germline V gene sequence: CDR1 LGHNA, CDR2 YSLEER. Trimming removed 5 bases from V and 4 bases from J, with 15 bases in between. There are 14 residues in the CDR3. The CDR3 reads CASSRGPGPYEQYF. Here the CDR3 DNA reads TGCGCCAGCAGCAGGGGCCCAGGCCCGTACGAGCAGTACTTC.

The J gene is TRBJ1-2, the V gene TRBV12-3 or TRBV12-4; D is ambiguous. The CDR3 consists of 12 residues. V lost 4 bases and J lost 7, with 10 bases in between. In nucleotides, the CDR3 is TGTGCCAGCAGTTCCCCCCGGGGTGGCTACACCTTC. It translates to CASSSPRGGYTF.

The rearrangement uses TRBV7-9 and TRBJ2-2; 8 nucleotides match TRBD1. J was trimmed by 6 bases and V by 6 bases; bases with no gene match: 9. Per germline, CDR1 SEHNR and CDR2 FQNEAQ (reference sequence). This CDR3 is 15 amino acids long. Here the CDR3 DNA reads TGTGCCAGCAGTACACAGGGGGGCTTGTCCGGGGAGCTGTTTTTT. Its translation is CASSTQGGLSGELFF.

The chain carries TRBV28 and TRBJ2-2; TRBD2 is a possible D gene (6 bases). Deletions cut 7 bases from V and 3 bases from J, with 12 bases between. This CDR3 has 14 amino acids. CDR1 is MDHEN, CDR2 SYDVKM, per germline. CDR3 in amino acids: CASTPGGYTGELFF. As DNA, the CDR3 is TGTGCCAGCACCCCTGGGGGGTACACCGGGGAGCTGTTTTTT. The variable domain in full, with the rest retrieved from reference TRBV28 and TRBJ2-2, is DVKVTQSSRYLVKRTGEKVFLECVQDMDHENMFWYRQDPGLGLRLIYFSYDVKMKEKGDIPEGYSVSREKKERFSLILESASTNQTSMYLCASTPGGYTGELFFGEGSRLTVL.

A single count supports this clone. The chain carries TRBV5-4 and TRBJ2-1; TRBD2 matches 8 bases. Trimming at V came to 4 bases and at J to 6 bases, leaving 9 bases not matched to a gene. Germline V lookup: CDR1 SGHNT, CDR2 YYREEE (reference sequence). The CDR3 has 15 residues. The CDR3 sequence: CASSPTSGHFNEQFF. The CDR3 DNA sequence: TGTGCCAGCAGCCCCACTAGCGGACACTTCAATGAGCAGTTCTTC.

This clone was recorded a few times. The chain joins TRBV18 to TRBJ1-2; the D is unclear. CDR1 is KGHSH, CDR2 LQKENI, per germline. CDR3 length: 13 residues. Trimming took off 0 bases at V and 7 bases at J, with 9 bases between the two ends. For the CDR3, the DNA is TGTGCCAGCTCACCACCGTCGGGGATTGGCTACACCTTC. Amino acids: CASSPPSGIGYTF.

This chain links TRBV30 with TRBJ2-1, with no clear D. The CDR3 extends over 13 amino acids. From germline, CDR1 is GTSNPN and CDR2 SVGIG (reference sequence). V dropped 1 base and J dropped 10 bases, with 14 bases sitting between them. The CDR3 sequence: CAWSDSPSREQFF. In DNA, the CDR3 is TGTGCCTGGAGTGACTCCCCTTCCAGGGAGCAGTTCTTC.

This sequence joins TRBV19 and TRBJ2-7; 7 bases align to TRBD1. CDR1 and CDR2 (germline): LNHDA, SQIVND (reference sequence). CDR3 length: 12 amino acids. With V trimmed by 7 bases and J by 6 bases, 6 bases remained unmatched. CDR3 bases: TGTGCCAGTAATACAGGGGTGGGCGAGCAGTACTTC. Translation: CASNTGVGEQYF.

The rearrangement uses TRBV7-2 and TRBJ2-5; 8 nucleotides match TRBD1. The CDR3 is 15 amino acids. V lost 5 bases and J lost 4; bases outside the gene matches: 9. Germline CDR1 SGHTA, CDR2 FQGNSA. The CDR3 DNA reads as TGTGCCAGCAGCCAGAGGGGCAGGGGGCGAGAGACCCAGTACTTC. Protein sequence: CASSQRGRGRETQYF.

The table lists this clone with a few counts. The V call is TRBV9, the J call TRBJ1-5; a weak D match, TRBD1 (5 bases). CDR3 length: 15 amino acids. V was cut by 4 bases and J by 2 bases, with 13 bases left in between. Germline loops: CDR1 SGDLS, CDR2 YYNGEE. CDR3 sequence (DNA): TGTGCCAGCAGCCCCGGGGGGGACCGCAATCAGCCCCAGCATTTT. Translating it yields CASSPGGDRNQPQHF.

The table lists this clone with a count of one. This rearrangement joins TRBV10-3 to TRBJ1-1; the D gene is possibly TRBD1 (5 bases). Germline-derived CDR1 and CDR2 are ENHRY and SYGVKD. This CDR3 region has 13 residues. V was trimmed by 2 bases and J by 6 bases, leaving 10 bases between them. CDR3 residues: CAISEGAGSEAFF. In nucleotides, the CDR3 is TGTGCCATCAGTGAGGGGGCTGGGTCTGAAGCTTTCTTT.

The table lists this clone with a count of one. DNA of the CDR3: TGTGCCAGCAGCTCCGGGACAGGGGTTGAAAAACTGTTTTTT. Translation: CASSSGTGVEKLFF. The chain links TRBV7-3 to TRBJ1-4, with 10 bases that match TRBD1. J was trimmed by 7 bases and V by 4 bases; bases with no gene match: 3. Germline lookup yields CDR1 SGHTA and CDR2 FQGTGA. CDR3 length equals 14 residues.

V gene TRBV5-6 combines with J gene TRBJ2-5; D is uncertain. CDR3 length: 13 residues. Trimming took off 0 bases at V and 2 bases at J, with 5 bases between the two ends. Germline CDR1 SGHDT, CDR2 YYEEEE. The CDR3 is CASSLGQQETQYF. CDR3 coding DNA: TGTGCCAGCAGCTTGGGGCAGCAAGAGACCCAGTACTTC.

The J gene is TRBJ1-1, the V gene TRBV4-3; the D is unclear. V was shortened by 2 bases and J by 7 bases, with 11 bases between the two germline ends. The CDR3 spans 13 residues. Germline CDR1 is LGHNA and CDR2 is YSLEER. In DNA, the CDR3 is TGCGCCAGCAGCCAAAGCCTCGGTAATGAAGCTTTCTTT. The encoded protein is CASSQSLGNEAFF.

This chain links TRBV29-1 with TRBJ2-5; D might be TRBD2 (5 bases). Germline lookup yields CDR1 SQVTM and CDR2 ANQGSEA. The CDR3 has 12 residues. Trimming took 7 bases from V and 5 from J, leaving 14 bases between them. The CDR3 is CSGGSSGETQYF. The CDR3 DNA reads as TGCAGCGGAGGGTCCTCGGGCGAGACCCAGTACTTC.

CDR3 protein: CASSDETGYEQYF. The DNA for the CDR3 is TGTGCCAGTAGCGACGAGACGGGCTACGAGCAGTACTTC. V gene TRBV19 combines with J gene TRBJ2-7; D gene unclear. Between the trimmed V and J ends, which lost 6 bases and 3 bases, there was a span of 12 bases. This CDR3 region has 13 residues. Germline V CDR1 and CDR2: LNHDA, SQIVND (reference sequence).

The V and J genes are TRBV15 and TRBJ1-5; TRBD1 aligns across 8 bases. Germline assignment: CDR1 LNHNV and CDR2 YYDKDF (reference sequence). The CDR3 consists of 14 residues. V was pared by 5 bases and J by 6 bases, with 6 bases of the junction left unmatched. The CDR3 DNA sequence: TGTGCCACCAGCCCCGACAGGGGCTTTCAGCCCCAGCATTTT. Translation: CATSPDRGFQPQHF.

This clone has a single count. V is TRBV25-1 and J is TRBJ1-2; TRBD1 matches at 7 bases. The CDR3 loop spans 15 amino acids. CDR1 and CDR2 from the germline V gene are MGHDK and SYGVNS. J was trimmed by 6 bases and V by 4 bases; bases with no gene match: 11. In DNA, the CDR3 is TGTGCCAGCAGTGCCCCGACAGGGCGAAGGGATGGCTACACCTTC. Its protein product is CASSAPTGRRDGYTF.

J is TRBJ2-1 and V is TRBV9; TRBD2 matches at 8 bases. With 3 bases clipped from V and 7 bases from J, the junction kept 12 bases outside the gene matches. Germline V gene lookup returns CDR1 SGDLS and CDR2 YYNGEE. The CDR3 spans 16 residues. The CDR3 sequence is CASSGGGAGASNEQFF. The CDR3 coding sequence is TGTGCCAGCAGCGGAGGGGGAGCGGGAGCCTCTAATGAGCAGTTCTTC.

The chain links TRBV5-1 to TRBJ2-1, with D perhaps TRBD2 (6 bases). The V and J ends lost 0 bases and 0 bases respectively, with 10 bases between them. Germline V gene data show CDR1 as SGHRS and CDR2 as YFSETQ. The CDR3 consists of 16 residues. CDR3 in amino acids: CASSLERLVSYNEQFF. The CDR3, as DNA: TGCGCCAGCAGCTTGGAAAGACTAGTCTCCTACAATGAGCAGTTCTTC.

V and J are TRBV18 and TRBJ1-5; D perhaps matches TRBD1 (6 bases). CDR1 KGHSH and CDR2 LQKENI come from the germline V gene. The CDR3 length is 17 residues. Trimming took off 4 bases at V and 5 bases at J, with 21 bases between the two ends. CDR3 region: CASSHSGQPTVDQPQHF. The DNA of the CDR3 is TGTGCCAGCTCACACTCGGGACAACCGACGGTCGATCAGCCCCAGCATTTT.

The table lists this clone with a few counts. The chain combines TRBV7-9 with TRBJ1-1; D remains ambiguous. Trimming removed 1 base at V and 1 base at J, with 7 bases between. Germline CDR1 and CDR2: SEHNR and FQNEAQ (reference sequence). The CDR3 has 14 amino acids. The CDR3: CASSLGGSNTEAFF. The CDR3 coding sequence is TGTGCCAGCAGCTTAGGAGGTTCGAACACTGAAGCTTTCTTT.

The table lists this clone with a count of one. The chain couples TRBV6-6 to TRBJ2-1; 12 positions match TRBD2. Trimming cost V 8 bases and J 5 bases; bases outside gene matches: 7. Germline V gives CDR1 MNHNY, CDR2 SVGAGI (reference sequence). The CDR3 covers 15 residues. CDR3 region: CASSLGLAGNNEQFF. The CDR3 DNA reads as TGTGCCAGCTCACTCGGACTAGCGGGGAACAATGAGCAGTTCTTC.

The chain recombines TRBV4-3 with TRBJ2-1; D gene unclear. V was cut by 2 bases and J by 8 bases, with 16 bases left in between. The germline gives CDR1 LGHNA, CDR2 YSLEER. This CDR3 region has 15 residues. The CDR3 protein is CASSQRWATTHEQFF. The CDR3, as DNA: TGCGCCAGCAGCCAAAGATGGGCCACGACCCATGAGCAGTTCTTC.

This clone was recorded a few times. The CDR3 reads CASSQGLQYEQFF. CDR3 DNA: TGTGCCAGCAGCCAAGGTCTCCAGTATGAGCAGTTCTTC. The V call is TRBV4-2, the J call TRBJ2-1; D is uncertain. The length of the CDR3 is 13 residues. The V end was cut by 1 base, the J end by 8 bases, with 9 bases between. Per the germline V gene, CDR1 is LGHNA and CDR2 is YNFKEQ.

This clone appeared a single time. V and J are TRBV5-1 and TRBJ1-1; 8 positions match TRBD1. The ends lost 2 bases at V and 7 bases at J; junction bases unmatched: 4. The CDR3 runs to 13 residues. CDR1 and CDR2 (germline): SGHRS, YFSETQ. CDR3 coding DNA: TGCGCCAGCAGCTTAGGACAGGGTTTTGAAGCTTTCTTT. Translated: CASSLGQGFEAFF.

The chain uses TRBV10-1 and TRBJ2-1; TRBD2 agrees at 8 bases. From germline, CDR1 is WNHNN and CDR2 SYGVQD (reference sequence). The CDR3 runs 16 residues. J was trimmed by 3 bases and V by 0 bases; bases with no gene match: 4. The CDR3 spells CASSESSGLGYNEQFF. CDR3 DNA sequence: TGCGCCAGCAGTGAGTCCTCGGGACTAGGCTACAATGAGCAGTTCTTC.